The rows below give T cell receptor beta chains drawn from one sample of a study of T cells after yellow fever vaccination. TCRdb used MiXCR to reprocess the 5' RACE reads, holding one entry per CDR3 protein. This table has some 350,000 distinct CDR3 sequences, 8.7% appearing once. The specimen comprised PBMCs, sampled on the day of the first yellow fever vaccination. The origin of the receptors is a man younger than 35 who received the YFV17D yellow fever vaccine. Each CDR3 is given with its conserved first and last residue. A D gene is named only where the DNA matches it firmly. Not every row has a clone size; where given, it reads once, few, many or a size class.

D gene	V gene	J gene	CDR3 length	clone size	CDR3 DNA	CDR3 protein
TRBD2	TRBV20-1	TRBJ2-5	12	few	TGCAGTGCTAGACTAGCGGAAGAGACCCAGTACTTC	CSARLAEETQYF
NA	TRBV4-1	TRBJ2-7	16	few	TGCGCCAGCAGCCCCAGTGCGCCAGGGGCGACCTACGAGCAGTACTTC	CASSPSAPGATYEQYF
TRBD1	TRBV7-7	TRBJ2-7	13	NA	TGTGCCAGCAGCTCAGACAGGGGGGATGAGCAGTACTTC	CASSSDRGDEQYF
NA	TRBV7-9	TRBJ2-3	16	many	TGTGCCAGCAGCTTAGGATGGGCATCTAGCACAGATACGCAGTATTTT	CASSLGWASSTDTQYF
TRBD2	TRBV10-3	TRBJ2-5	16	many	TGTGCCATCAGTGAGACTAGCGGGGGTTTCCAAGAGACCCAGTACTTC	CAISETSGGFQETQYF
NA	TRBV7-7	TRBJ2-3	14	many	TGTGCCAGCAGCCAGGACAGTATCACAGATACGCAGTATTTT	CASSQDSITDTQYF
TRBD1	TRBV9	TRBJ1-6	16	few	TGTGCCAGCAGCGCCTTTTCCACAGGGGGCAATTCACCCCTCCACTTT	CASSAFSTGGNSPLHF
TRBD2	TRBV5-6	TRBJ2-7	15	NA	TGTGCCAGCAGCTTGGGCGGACTAGCAGGATCCGAGCAGTACTTC	CASSLGGLAGSEQYF
NA	TRBV3-1	TRBJ2-5	14	few	TGTGCCAGCAGCCGAGATTGGGCCTTCCAGACCCAGTACTTC	CASSRDWAFQTQYF
NA	TRBV5-6	TRBJ2-1	13	many	TGTGCCAGCAGCTTCTCCGGGACAATGGAGCAGTTCTTC	CASSFSGTMEQFF
TRBD2	TRBV30	TRBJ2-3	14	few	TGTGCCTGGAGAGCGGGGGGGGATGCAGATACGCAGTATTTT	CAWRAGGDADTQYF
TRBD2	TRBV5-1	TRBJ2-5	15	NA	TGCGCCAGCAGCTTTAGTACTAGCGAGCGGGAGACCCAGTACTTC	CASSFSTSERETQYF
TRBD1	TRBV12-3/TRBV12-4	TRBJ1-2	14	NA	TGTGCCAGCAGACGGACAGGGGACCTCTATGGCTACACCTTC	CASRRTGDLYGYTF
NA	TRBV4-2	TRBJ1-4	16	NA	TGTGCCAGCAGCCAAGAGGGAGGAACAACTAATGAAAAACTGTTTTTT	CASSQEGGTTNEKLFF
TRBD1	TRBV6-5	TRBJ1-2	15	few	TGTGCCAGCAGTTCCGTGGTACAGGGGAGCTATGGCTACACCTTC	CASSSVVQGSYGYTF
TRBD1	TRBV5-6	TRBJ1-1	13	many	TGTGCCAGCAGCGTAGACAGGGCGACTGAAGCTTTCTTT	CASSVDRATEAFF
NA	TRBV20-1	TRBJ2-5	11	few	TGCAGTGCTAGAGTGTTTGAGACCCAGTACTTC	CSARVFETQYF
NA	TRBV2	TRBJ1-2	14	NA	TGTGCCAGCAGTGCTGTGCAGGGCGGCTATGGCTACACCTTC	CASSAVQGGYGYTF
NA	TRBV7-2	TRBJ2-5	14	NA	TGTGCCAGCAGCTTAGCCGGCGCTCTGGAGACCCAGTACTTC	CASSLAGALETQYF
TRBD1	TRBV20-1	TRBJ1-2	14	few	TGCAGTGCTAGTTCTCAGGGACAGGGCCATGGCTACACCTTC	CSASSQGQGHGYTF
NA	TRBV5-4	TRBJ2-7	13	few	TGTGCCAGCAGCCCGGCCGGGCCTTACGAGCAGTACTTC	CASSPAGPYEQYF
NA	TRBV3-1	TRBJ2-3	13	NA	TGTGCCAGCAGCCAAGGTCCCGGGGATACGCAGTATTTT	CASSQGPGDTQYF
TRBD1	TRBV5-6	TRBJ2-2	15	few	TGTGCCAGCAGCACCTGGACAGGGGGCGACGGGGAGCTGTTTTTT	CASSTWTGGDGELFF
TRBD1	TRBV7-2	TRBJ2-4	17	many	TGTGCCAGCAGCTTAGCGCAGGGACAGGGGGCCAAAAACATTCAGTACTTC	CASSLAQGQGAKNIQYF
NA	TRBV20-1	TRBJ1-1	15	NA	TGCAGTGCTAGAGTCGAAGGACGGCGAGGCCCTGAAGCTTTCTTT	CSARVEGRRGPEAFF
NA	TRBV18	TRBJ1-1	17	few	TGTGCCAGCTCACCGGCAAGCAACGGACGGGCACCCACTGAAGCTTTCTTT	CASSPASNGRAPTEAFF